This T cell receptor (beta chain) was captured by sequencing in a study of T cell changes during pregnancy in multiple sclerosis (dated by TCRdb to about 2019). A note on the overall study: Changes in the T cell repertoire over the course of pregnancy were examined in this study in women with multiple sclerosis.

Libraries came from the immunoSEQ multiplex PCR assay. TCRdb retrieved this table from immuneACCESS and kept in-frame rearrangements only. Not all clones are present; in checked studies, unresolved V genes account for under half, and no reason is known for the remainder. The sample data list 66,000 or so clones, and around nine tenths of these were observed just once. The top ten clones comprise roughly 5.2% of the sample. Germline trimming amounts to 5 bases on V and 5 bases on J, with 7 as the count of junction bases outside the gene matches. Measured from the cysteine to the phenylalanine, the CDR3 is 14 residues long. Only the CDR3 part of the read is kept: 42 bases, read in frame from the first base. Based on the germline V gene (reference sequence), the CDR1 and CDR2 sequences are SEHNR and FQNEAQ. The sample holds one count of this clone. What antigen it recognizes has not been identified. Base qualities are not at hand, and no much larger clone is one base apart.

In this chain, TRBV7-9 is recombined with TRBJ2-5, with 8 bases in between that match TRBD2. The source of this sequence is a female donor with multiple sclerosis, enrolled in a pregnancy study. The input for sequencing was CD8+ T cells from peripheral blood mononuclear cells, taken before pregnancy. At the DNA level, the sequence is TGTGCCAGCAGCCATCGGGGGGGATGGGAGACCCAGTACTTC. It codes for CASSHRGGWETQYF.